The present entry profiles one TCR beta chain with its context. Its antigen has not been determined. No much larger clone is present one base from it, and per-base qualities are unavailable. These data originate in a study of cytomegalovirus exposure and HLA in healthy donors (TCRdb year 2017). In the study overall: An earlier analysis of approximately 640 of the donors reported about 250 Gb of sequence data and some 120 million unique TCR beta sequences from around 200 million T cells. An early release that covered more than 550 HLA-typed donors contained 300 to 350 gigabases of sequencing data and roughly 84 million unique TCR sequences. Of the 398 genotyped donors, approximately 83% fell in the genetic ancestry cluster associated with self-reported Caucasian donors. The study aimed to test whether cataloging public T cell receptors could reveal signatures of past pathogen exposure. The study profiled the T cell repertoires of approximately 700 subjects by immunosequencing and related them to cytomegalovirus serostatus. In addition to the first cohort of about 650 subjects, a separate validation cohort of 130 or so different subjects was used. To predict cytomegalovirus infection status, the study combined high-throughput TCR immunosequencing, statistical association of individual TCRs with disease status, and machine learning. To study patterns of TCR occurrence, a later analysis re-analyzed previously published TCR beta repertoires from around 660 donors and added high-resolution HLA genotyping. The later analysis used no new phenotypic data to find candidate immune exposures, relying instead on TCR beta sequences and their occurrence across donors. In an earlier analysis of 550 to 700 of the donors, high-throughput TCR beta sequencing was used to judge whether each TCR beta V gene segment behaved as functional or pseudogenic. Alongside the repertoire data, information on donor age, sex, ethnicity and CMV serostatus was compiled. A later genetic analysis took genome-wide SNP genotypes for about three fifths of the roughly 670 donors and used that subset as a discovery cohort. All discovery cohort repertoires had been generated using a single sequencing platform. Both class I and class II loci were covered by HLA typing, at four-digit resolution. The number of donors typed differed by locus, with about 620-630 for A, B, C, DRB1 and DQB1, about 500 for DQA1, approximately 570 for DPA1, and over 400 for DPB1. Five DR-DQ haplotypes were treated as single units for association and clustering because of strong linkage in the cohort. Among some 410 genotyped donors of the cohort, an average of approximately 240,000 unique TCR beta nucleotide sequences were sequenced per donor, around 20% of them non-productive. Broad study findings and their caveats: An earlier analysis of some 590 of the donors showed that most TCR beta V segments appeared in productive rearrangements either about 87% or about 30% of the time, which broadly matched IMGT annotations. Several of the top co-occurrence clusters appeared to be linked to parvovirus B19, influenza, CMV and Epstein-Barr virus, according to a later analysis. The presence/absence analyses assumed that sequencing depth was roughly uniform across donors, and that assumption may not be true. The sequencing pipeline was judged likely to have produced a cluster of highly shared sequence variants as a technical artifact. When HLA alleles, especially DR and DQ, strongly co-occurred, TCR associations were difficult to assign to individual alleles. Because counts were too low, around 18 rarely observed V segments, including chromosome 9 orphons, were left out of the earlier analysis of 587 of the donors. A few of the identified cytomegalovirus-associated TCR beta chains were confirmed in vitro to be specific for cytomegalovirus antigens. The classifier was reported to diagnose cytomegalovirus status with high specificity and sensitivity in both the original and validation cohorts. Because the 87-base-pair reads could not distinguish some IMGT-functional V segments, including TRBV6-2 and TRBV6-3, those segments were excluded. In the study, approximately 160 TCR beta chains were listed as associated with cytomegalovirus. The cohort was sequenced for TCR beta chains only, and without alpha or paired-chain data the features that could be detected were limited. At a false discovery rate of 0.05, a later analysis linked fewer than 20,000 TCR beta sequences to specific HLA alleles. The only immune exposure information available for the cohort was CMV serostatus. A further reported finding was that TCR beta sequences accurately predicted the HLA-A and HLA-B alleles for most subjects in the first cohort. In a later analysis, HLA-associated TCR beta chains showed more clonal expansion and lower generation probabilities than non-associated chains that were equally common. According to a later genetic analysis, donors in an Asian-associated ancestry cluster had fewer N-insertions in productive TCRs than the approximately 670-donor mean. Because HLA typing was unavailable for some donors at each locus, only the typed subset was used in association tests. In a later analysis, most CMV-associated TCR beta chains were found to appear HLA-restricted, with HLA associations seemingly driven largely by CMV exposure. An association between a missense DCLRE1C variant and V-gene and J-gene trimming of TCR beta chains was found in a later genetic analysis and replicated in an independent cohort. The authors suggested that the approach could potentially be extended to other disease states and immunological phenotypes. Across donors, most TCR sequences were observed very rarely, whereas some public TCRs were present in many individuals. Linkage disequilibrium might explain the correlated functional status among segregating V segments, but an unknown experimental factor could not be ruled out. A later analysis found that TCR association rates varied across HLA loci, with DRB1 alleles showing the most associated TCRs and HLA-C alleles the fewest.

The CDR3 contains 12 residues, cysteine and phenylalanine counted. The only DNA kept is the CDR3, 36 bases in frame from the first base. V is pruned by 4 bases and J by 7 bases, leaving 2 bases of the junction without a gene match. Reading the germline V gene gives CDR1 SGDLS and CDR2 YYNGEE. The cohort was made up of about 670 healthy bone marrow donors. All cohort members were sampled while nominally healthy, although unrecorded immune exposures were likely present. The donor was CMV seronegative and belonged to the group of 350 to 400 seronegative cohort members. Every donor gave a peripheral blood sample, and the peripheral blood mononuclear cells from that sample were used for TCR beta sequencing. The Qiagen DNeasy Blood Extraction Kit was used to extract genomic DNA from the blood cell samples. The library was produced with the immunoSEQ multiplex PCR assay. The multiplex PCR relied on a mix of 60 forward primers for TCR Vbeta segments and 13 reverse primers for TCR Jbeta segments. The CDR3 region of rearranged TCR beta genes was amplified from genomic DNA by a multiplex PCR assay. The Illumina HiSeq System was used to sequence the amplified TCR beta libraries as 87-base-pair reads. As for the original processing: A later analysis tallied roughly 80 million unique TCR beta chains across the 700 or so repertoires, and about 10 million of those chains were shared by two or more donors. To remove PCR and sequencing errors, raw reads were error-corrected and collapsed into unique sequences using a nearest-neighbor algorithm that merged closely related sequences. V, D and J gene segments were assigned by aligning CDR3 sequences to IMGT reference sequences. For a sequence to be retained, at least a six-nucleotide match to both a V gene segment and a J gene segment was required. A rearrangement was called productive if the CDR3 had no stop codons and remained in frame with V and J, and every other rearrangement was called non-productive. Following IMGT convention, CDR3 was defined as the stretch from the second conserved V-encoded cysteine up to the conserved J-encoded phenylalanine. Sequences without an unambiguous match to a single V gene segment were excluded from the earlier analysis of 450 to 750 of the donors. In an earlier analysis of approximately 610 of the donors, V segments were called functional above 56.7% productive rearrangements and were called segregating when the between-donor standard deviation exceeded 5%. A statistical classification framework was built to diagnose cytomegalovirus status from the catalog of TCR beta chain sequences. V and J gene assignment, in a later analysis, came from comparing TCR nucleotide sequences with IMGT/GENE-DB human TR gene sequences. In a later analysis, CDR3 sequences and most-parsimonious VDJ recombination scenarios were assigned using the TCRdist pipeline. In a later analysis, each TCR beta chain was defined by its CDR3 amino acid sequence together with its V-gene family, and reads without a unique V-gene family were excluded. To address suspected cross-contamination and a sequencing artifact, a later analysis removed 550 to 750 highly shared, low-generation-probability nucleotide sequences. In a later analysis, a clonal expansion index for each public chain was calculated from normalized within-repertoire ranks of inferred template counts. In a later analysis, generation probabilities were computed using a VDJ recombination model fitted to out-of-frame rearrangements, and the results were checked against IGoR. A later analysis scored TCR-TCR, TCR-HLA and TCR-CMV co-occurrence with hypergeometric tests, applying a repertoire-size bias correction to TCR pairs. False discovery rates were estimated in a later analysis by permuting HLA or CMV assignments 20 times. In a later analysis, co-occurring TCRs were grouped using DBSCAN, and TCRdist sequence similarity was added for clustering within HLA-allele-positive subsets. Co-occurrence clustering excluded repertoires with fewer than 30,000 or more than 120,000 public chains, plus five with anomalous nucleotide sharing. Here the immuneACCESS table is served through TCRdb, limited to in-frame sequences with V and J called. Missing clones are a known gap in these copies; in checked studies unresolved V genes cover under half, and the rest lacks a known reason. V, J and clone size are taken as reported in that table, and D and trimming were inferred from the DNA itself. The sample table holds roughly 190,000 clones, of which approximately 80% were seen once. Clones ranked in the top ten supply roughly 1.1% of the sample.

Sequenced input: PBMCs. This clonotype was sampled from a woman in her 40s in good health and CMV-seronegative. The chain joins TRBV9 to TRBJ2-1, and TRBD1 aligns with 7 junction nucleotides. The nucleotide sequence reads as follows: TGTGCCAGCAGCTCACAGGGGAATGAGCAGTTCTTC. It codes for CASSSQGNEQFF.